These 3 T cell receptor beta chains were sequenced from one sample in a study of metastatic and nonmetastatic thyroid tumors (dated by TCRdb to the early 2020s). No patient had received any treatment before thyroid surgery. Libraries were constructed by PCR. The sequencing machine was an Illumina HiSeq 4000. In-frame beta chains were kept once TCRdb had trimmed the public reads at Q25 with fastp and called clones with MiXCR. The sample data list about 26,000 clones, and about a quarter of these were observed just once. The ten most abundant clones make up roughly 5.6% of the sample. The sequenced sample consisted of blood. Receptor source: a female donor with papillary thyroid cancer or a benign thyroid nodule (not recorded which). Some clones in this sample may be carry-over from other donors' samples.

Comments on this clone: The DNA is left out, because the CDR3 cannot be placed on it with certainty; the CDR3 is given as TCRdb lists it. The chain recombines TRBV28 with TRBJ2-1; the table's D call, TRBD2, was not checked against the DNA. Termini included, the CDR3 measures 15 amino acids. CDR1 and CDR2 (germline): MDHEN, SYDVKM. This chain's CDR3 is CASSLERDYYNEQFF.

Ten or more counts support this clone. This CDR3 is also generated by other DNA sequences in the sample. The V and J genes are TRBV6-1 and TRBJ1-1; a possible D gene is TRBD1 (5 bases). This CDR3 has 16 amino acids. Germline V gene lookup returns CDR1 MNHNS and CDR2 SASEGT. V was shortened by 7 bases and J by 9 bases, with 27 bases between the two germline ends. CDR3 in DNA: TGTGCCAGCACCCCGTCATCCCGGAGGGGTCAGGTAAAAGCTTTCTTT. Its protein product is CASTPSSRRGQVKAFF.

The chain combines TRBV20-1 with TRBJ1-1; TRBD1 aligns across 12 bases. V lost 0 bases, J lost 6 bases, and 5 bases stayed unmatched. The CDR3 length is 15 residues. The germline V gene has CDR1 DFQATT and CDR2 SNEGSKA (reference sequence). The CDR3 reads CSARDRDRGLAEAFF. CDR3 sequence (DNA): TGCAGTGCTAGAGATCGGGACAGGGGGCTCGCTGAAGCTTTCTTT.